Sequencing of this T cell receptor beta chain was carried out in a study of blood T cell repertoires in COVID-19. Overall study: The analysed material was cDNA or gDNA that came from T cells, B-cell-depleted T cells, or PBMCs.

The trim removed 1 base at V and 8 bases at J, leaving 12 bases unmatched. CDR1 and CDR2 (germline): SGHDT, YYEEEE. The CDR3 is 16 amino acids. TCRdb keeps only in-frame clones here, not all; method: immunoSEQ multiplex PCR. The table lists some 100,000 clones, 91% of them singletons, with 0.85% to 1% in the top ten. The chain links TRBV5-6 to TRBJ1-2; 9 bases are shared with TRBD1. The sample consisted of peripheral blood. The TCR originated in a man aged 60 to 75 with acute or convalescent COVID-19. In DNA form, the CDR3 reads TGTGCCAGCAGCTTGTCGGTTGGGACAGGGACCCTCGGCTACACCTTC. It is translated as CASSLSVGTGTLGYTF.